The 5 T cell receptor beta chains listed next were all sequenced from one sample in a study of T cell responses to AZD1222 COVID-19 vaccine. Clones were read by immunoSEQ multiplex PCR, and TCRdb kept only the in-frame ones, dropping some. This table holds around 140,000 clones, 91% found once. This material consisted of peripheral blood, taken 28 days after the second AZD1222 dose. These receptors were obtained from an adult who received the AZD1222 COVID-19 vaccine.

This clone appeared a few times. The gene calls are TRBV30 and TRBJ2-7, with D perhaps matching TRBD1 (6 bases). V lost 3 bases to trimming and J lost 3 bases, with 12 bases between them. CDR3 size: 13 residues. Germline V gene data show CDR1 as GTSNPN and CDR2 as SVGIG (reference sequence). The CDR3 DNA is TGTGCCTGGAGAGGGCAGGGGCTCTACGAGCAGTACTTC. Its protein product is CAWRGQGLYEQYF.

The gene calls are TRBV24-1 and TRBJ2-1; 11 bases map to TRBD1. This CDR3 spans 16 amino acids. Germline V gene lookup returns CDR1 KGHDR and CDR2 SFDVKD. Germline trimming cut 2 bases from V and 6 bases from J; bases unmatched to any gene: 5. CDR3 sequence: CATSDYDGTGGNEQFF. DNA of the CDR3: TGTGCCACCAGTGATTACGACGGGACAGGGGGCAATGAGCAGTTCTTC.

The chain employs TRBV5-6 and TRBJ1-3, with a weak D call TRBD1 (5 bases). Germline values: CDR1 SGHDT, CDR2 YYEEEE. Trimming removed 0 bases from V and 2 bases from J, with 6 bases in between. The CDR3 covers 14 residues. Here the CDR3 reads CASSLARAGNTIYF. Here the CDR3 DNA reads TGTGCCAGCAGCTTGGCCAGGGCTGGAAACACCATATATTTT.

The chain links TRBV10-3 to TRBJ2-5; tentatively, D is TRBD1 or TRBD2 (5 bases each). Trimming left V 3 bases short and J 5 bases short, with 16 bases between. From germline, CDR1 is ENHRY and CDR2 SYGVKD. The CDR3 has 15 amino acids. CDR3 DNA sequence: TGTGCCATCAGTGACTCGGGAAGGGGAAGGGAGACCCAGTACTTC. Translation gives CAISDSGRGRETQYF.

The CDR3 bases are TGTGCCAGCAGCTTATTGGACAGGAGAACAGATACGCAGTATTTT. Its protein product is CASSLLDRRTDTQYF. The V call is TRBV11-3, the J call TRBJ2-3; TRBD1 aligns across 7 bases. V shed 2 bases, J shed 3 bases, and the junction held 5 bases outside the gene matches. Per the germline V gene, CDR1 is SGHNT and CDR2 is YENEEA. This CDR3 region has 15 residues.